This record concerns one T cell receptor (beta chain) sequence. Trimming shortened V by 3 bases and J by 9 bases, and 15 bases separated the two germline ends. Germline-derived CDR1 and CDR2 are LNHNV and YYDKDF (reference sequence). The CDR3 length is 14 residues. The data originate from a study of OX40 agonist ivuxolimab in advanced cancers. TCRdb's copy holds only in-frame clones and misses some; the assay was immunoSEQ multiplex PCR. The profile covers about 66,000 clones, with approximately 81% appearing a single time and approximately 3.7% taken by the ten largest. The sequence derives from an adult with an advanced solid tumor such as melanoma, head and neck, liver or kidney cancer. The sequencing here drew on CD4+ or CD8+ T cells sorted from blood, taken in a trial of the OX40 agonist ivuxolimab. The rearrangement uses TRBV15 and TRBJ2-1, with D possibly matching TRBD2 (7 bases). This CDR3 is CATSSRGEGGEQFF. The CDR3 DNA reads as TGTGCCACCAGCAGTAGGGGGGAGGGCGGTGAGCAGTTCTTC.